The clone carrying this T cell receptor (beta chain) was seen only once. Repertoires were generated with immunoSEQ multiplex PCR, while TCRdb's copy carries only in-frame clones and drops some. The sample contains tens of thousands of clones, 87% of which appear only once. The data stem from a study of OX40 agonist ivuxolimab in advanced cancers. Here the sequenced sample was CD4+ or CD8+ T cells sorted from blood, taken in a trial of the OX40 agonist ivuxolimab. This clonotype was sampled from an adult with an advanced solid tumor such as melanoma, head and neck, liver or kidney cancer.

The CDR3 is CASSSAYTGELFF. The CDR3 DNA sequence: TGTGCCAGCAGCTCCGCTTACACCGGGGAGCTGTTTTTT. The rearrangement links TRBV5-4 to TRBJ2-2; D is unclear. Germline assignment: CDR1 SGHNT and CDR2 YYREEE (reference sequence). CDR3 length: 13 residues. V dropped 3 bases and J dropped 3 bases, with 6 bases sitting between them.